The 17 T cell receptor beta chains given below trace back to one sample, sequenced in a study of beta chain features in type 1 diabetes. Investigators reverse transcribed all isolated RNA, so they sequenced expressed TCRB transcripts. The data were produced by immunoSEQ multiplex PCR, yet TCRdb's version contains in-frame clones alone and is incomplete. The sample records tens of thousands of clones, roughly 60% being singletons. Sequencing input: Tregs from blood. The receptor source for this set is a woman between 18 and 29 years old in good health.

The J gene is TRBJ1-6, the V gene TRBV4-1; D remains unclear. The CDR3 contains 13 residues. V lost 0 bases and J lost 10, with 7 bases in between. Germline-derived CDR1 and CDR2 are MGHRA and YSYEKL. Here the CDR3 reads CASSQDRISPLHF. In DNA, the CDR3 is TGCGCCAGCAGCCAAGACAGGATCTCACCCCTCCACTTT.

As to this clone: An end of the junction differs from the germline gene, which may be a read error. The genes are TRBV5-1 and TRBJ2-3, with a tentative D call TRBD2 (7 bases). The germline gives CDR1 SGHRS, CDR2 YFSETQ. The CDR3 has 16 residues. CDR3 in DNA: TGCGTCAGCAGCTTGGAGGGGGGACTAAGGGCAGATACGCAGTATTTT. The encoded protein is CVSSLEGGLRADTQYF.

In this sample, this clone turned up a few times. This chain connects TRBV5-1 to TRBJ1-1, with D tentatively TRBD1 (6 bases). Germline V gene sequence: CDR1 SGHRS, CDR2 YFSETQ. The CDR3 is made up of 14 amino acids. V was trimmed by 3 bases and J by 3 bases, leaving 12 bases between them. CDR3 sequence: CASSSGVSDTEAFF. CDR3 nucleotides: TGCGCCAGCAGCTCAGGGGTGAGTGACACTGAAGCTTTCTTT. Supplemented by reference TRBV5-1 and TRBJ1-1, the full variable domain reads KAGVTQTPRYLIKTRGQQVTLSCSPISGHRSVSWYQQTPGQGLQFLFEYFSETQRNKGNFPGRFSGRQFSNSRSEMNVSTLELGDSALYLCASSSGVSDTEAFFGQGTRLTVV.

The genes are TRBV2 and TRBJ2-3; 8 nucleotides line up with TRBD1. Germline V gene lookup returns CDR1 SNHLY and CDR2 FYNNEI. V lost 6 bases and J lost 4; bases outside the gene matches: 6. The CDR3 sequence is 14 residues long. This chain's CDR3 is CASSAGTGADTQYF. The CDR3 DNA reads as TGTGCCAGCAGCGCTGGGACAGGTGCAGATACGCAGTATTTT.

V gene TRBV6-1 combines with J gene TRBJ2-7, with D possibly being TRBD1 (6 bases). CDR3 length equals 13 residues. From germline, CDR1 is MNHNS and CDR2 SASEGT. V lost 5 bases, J lost 3 bases, and 11 bases lay in between. In DNA, the CDR3 is TGTGCCAGCAGTAGGGACAAATACTACGAGCAGTACTTC. Translation: CASSRDKYYEQYF.

The chain carries TRBV5-6 and TRBJ2-5, with 7 bases aligning to TRBD2. Germline V CDR1 and CDR2: SGHDT, YYEEEE. Unmatched junction bases numbered 6, after V lost 2 bases and J lost 5 bases. The CDR3 is made up of 14 amino acids. The CDR3 DNA is TGTGCCAGCAGCTTTTGGGGGAGGGATGAGACCCAGTACTTC. It is translated as CASSFWGRDETQYF.

The chain employs TRBV18 and TRBJ1-2; 8 nucleotides line up with TRBD1. Germline CDR1 reads KGHSH; CDR2 reads LQKENI. The CDR3 consists of 16 residues. Losses at the gene ends were 3 bases for V and 7 bases for J; bases not matched to a gene: 13. The CDR3: CASSPGQGGWRGGYTF. In DNA, the CDR3 is TGTGCCAGCTCACCCGGACAGGGTGGCTGGCGCGGTGGCTACACCTTC.

The chain joins TRBV7-2 to TRBJ2-7, with 11 bases lining up with TRBD2. Unmatched junction bases numbered 7, after V lost 5 bases and J lost 4 bases. Germline CDR1 is SGHTA and CDR2 is FQGNSA. The CDR3 contains 15 residues. The DNA of the CDR3 is TGTGCCAGCAGCCTCGGACTAGCGGGCGGGTACGAGCAGTACTTC. This translates into CASSLGLAGGYEQYF.

The chain has TRBV6-6 and TRBJ2-3; the D gene is possibly TRBD1 (6 bases). Trimming pared 7 bases from V and 3 bases from J, leaving 20 bases between. The CDR3 runs to 16 residues. Germline lookup yields CDR1 MNHNY and CDR2 SVGAGI (reference sequence). The CDR3 DNA reads as TGTGCCAGCACCGCGGCAGGGGCGGTCTGGACAGATACGCAGTATTTT. Its translation is CASTAAGAVWTDTQYF.

V usage is TRBV6-1 and J usage is TRBJ2-3; 10 bases map to TRBD2. The germline gives CDR1 MNHNS, CDR2 SASEGT. The CDR3 spans 14 residues. V lost 8 bases, J lost 2 bases, and 4 bases stayed unmatched. The CDR3 reads CASPSGGFTDTQYF. CDR3 bases: TGTGCCAGCCCTAGCGGGGGATTCACAGATACGCAGTATTTT.

A few counts support this clone. The chain is built from TRBV7-2 and TRBJ2-5; 7 bases match TRBD2. There are 13 residues in the CDR3. Germline assignment: CDR1 SGHTA and CDR2 FQGNSA. Losses at the gene ends were 2 bases for V and 4 bases for J; bases not matched to a gene: 1. The CDR3 region is CASSLPGGETQYF. DNA for the CDR3: TGTGCCAGCAGCTTACCGGGAGGAGAGACCCAGTACTTC.

The table lists this clone with a few counts. This sequence joins TRBV11-2 and TRBJ2-7; 10 nucleotides line up with TRBD2. CDR3 size: 15 residues. Germline CDR1 and CDR2: SGHAT and FQNNGV. The V segment lost 5 bases and the J segment 2 bases; nucleotides outside the gene matches: 6. CDR3 residues: CASSLGTSATYEQYF. CDR3 nucleotides: TGTGCCAGCAGCCTTGGGACTAGCGCAACCTACGAGCAGTACTTC.

The CDR3: CASSASQETQYF. DNA for the CDR3: TGCGCCAGCAGCGCTAGCCAAGAGACCCAGTACTTC. The V and J genes are TRBV5-1 and TRBJ2-5; the D is unclear. There are 12 residues in the CDR3. The ends were cut back, 4 bases at V and 1 base at J, with 5 bases in the middle. Germline V lookup: CDR1 SGHRS, CDR2 YFSETQ.

This chain links TRBV7-6 with TRBJ2-1; 8 nucleotides match TRBD1. From germline, CDR1 is SGHVS and CDR2 FNYEAQ. This CDR3 contains 16 residues. V dropped 6 bases and J dropped 13; count of bases not matched to a gene: 20. CDR3 sequence: CASSPGASGGDAPQFF. The DNA of the CDR3 is TGTGCCAGCAGTCCCGGGGCGTCAGGGGGCGATGCTCCACAGTTCTTC. Combining the CDR3 with reference TRBV7-6 and TRBJ2-1 gives the whole variable domain GAGVSQSPRYKVTKRGQDVALRCDPISGHVSLYWYRQALGQGPEFLTYFNYEAQQDKSGLPNDRFSAERPEGSISTLTIQRTEQRDSAMYRCASSPGASGGDAPQFFGPGTRLTVL.

The rearrangement uses TRBV30 and TRBJ1-6, with 9 bases lining up with TRBD1. CDR3 length equals 17 residues. CDR1 and CDR2 from the germline V gene are GTSNPN and SVGIG (reference sequence). The J segment lost 3 bases and the V segment lost 6 bases, leaving 12 bases of the junction unmatched. CDR3 in amino acids: CACDGQGNFNYNSPLHF. The CDR3 nucleotides are TGTGCCTGTGACGGACAGGGGAATTTCAACTATAATTCACCCCTCCACTTT.

V is TRBV5-1 and J is TRBJ2-1; D may be TRBD1 (6 bases). Germline values: CDR1 SGHRS, CDR2 YFSETQ. The V end was cut by 4 bases, the J end by 2 bases, with 16 bases between. The CDR3 has 16 residues. CDR3 nucleotide sequence: TGCGCCAGCAGCGGAGGATCGACAGGCCCCTACAATGAGCAGTTCTTC. This encodes CASSGGSTGPYNEQFF.

This clone was observed a few times. J is TRBJ1-1 and V is TRBV29-1, with D maybe TRBD1 (6 bases). Looked up from germline, CDR1 is SQVTM and CDR2 is ANQGSEA. The V gene lost 5 bases and the J gene lost 0 bases, with 13 bases spanning the gap. The CDR3 sequence is 14 residues long. As DNA, the CDR3 is TGCAGCGTTTCTCACAGGGCAGTGAACACTGAAGCTTTCTTT. Its translation is CSVSHRAVNTEAFF.